The TCR beta chain under discussion was sequenced for a study of T cells in Graves' hyperthyroidism and ophthalmopathy. Study findings and constraints: Blood also contained most expanded thyroid clonotypes above 0.001. Before onset, by a median of around six months, the model predicted ophthalmopathy.

On this clonotype itself: Its antigen is unknown.

RNA transcripts served as the template for amplifying TCR beta CDR3 regions. Using the HTBI primer set, a first-round RT-PCR was run on the TCR CDR3. TCRdb reanalysed the multiplex PCR reads using MiXCR and keeps one entry per CDR3 protein. The sample lists under 300,000 distinct CDR3 sequences, about an eighth occurring once. Sequencing input: blood. The clonotype originates from a woman in her twenties or thirties with Graves' hyperthyroidism that later progressed to Graves' ophthalmopathy.

The CDR3 here is CASSERDWDGYTF. The CDR3 DNA reads TGTGCCAGCAGTGAAAGGGACTGGGATGGCTACACCTTC. V gene TRBV6-1 combines with J gene TRBJ1-2, with a possible D match to TRBD1 (5 bases). Trimming cost V 2 bases and J 6 bases, with 10 bases left between them. CDR1 MNHNS and CDR2 SASEGT come from the germline V gene. There are 13 residues in the CDR3.